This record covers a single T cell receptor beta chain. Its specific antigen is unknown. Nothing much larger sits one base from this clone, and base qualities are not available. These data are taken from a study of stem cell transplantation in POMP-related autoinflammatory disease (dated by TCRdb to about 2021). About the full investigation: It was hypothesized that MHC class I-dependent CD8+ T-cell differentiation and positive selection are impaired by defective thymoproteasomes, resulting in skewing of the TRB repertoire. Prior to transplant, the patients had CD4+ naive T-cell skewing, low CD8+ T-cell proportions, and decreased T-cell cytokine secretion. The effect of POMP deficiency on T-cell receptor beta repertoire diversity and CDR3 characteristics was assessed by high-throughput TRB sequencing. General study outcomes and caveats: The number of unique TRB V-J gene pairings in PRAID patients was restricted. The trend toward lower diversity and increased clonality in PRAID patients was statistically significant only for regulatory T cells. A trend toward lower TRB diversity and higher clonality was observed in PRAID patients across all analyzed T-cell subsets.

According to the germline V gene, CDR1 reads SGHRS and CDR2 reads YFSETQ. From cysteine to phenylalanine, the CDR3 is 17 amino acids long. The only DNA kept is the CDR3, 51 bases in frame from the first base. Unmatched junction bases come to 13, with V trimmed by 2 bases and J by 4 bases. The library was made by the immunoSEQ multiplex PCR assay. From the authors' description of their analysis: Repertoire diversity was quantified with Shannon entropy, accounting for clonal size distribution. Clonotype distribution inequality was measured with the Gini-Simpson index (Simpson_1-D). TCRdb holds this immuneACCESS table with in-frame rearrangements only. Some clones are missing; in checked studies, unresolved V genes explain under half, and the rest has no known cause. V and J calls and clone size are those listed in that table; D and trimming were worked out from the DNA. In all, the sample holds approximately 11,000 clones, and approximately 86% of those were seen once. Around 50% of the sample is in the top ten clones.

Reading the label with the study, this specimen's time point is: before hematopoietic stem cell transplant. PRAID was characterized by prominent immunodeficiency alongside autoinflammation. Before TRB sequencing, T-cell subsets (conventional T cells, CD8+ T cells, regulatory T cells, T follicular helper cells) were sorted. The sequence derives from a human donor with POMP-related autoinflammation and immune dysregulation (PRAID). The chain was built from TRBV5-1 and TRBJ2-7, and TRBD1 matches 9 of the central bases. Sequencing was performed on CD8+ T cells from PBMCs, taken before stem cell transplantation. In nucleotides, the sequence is TGCGCCAGCAGCTTCGGGACAGGGATCGGAGCGGATTACGAGCAGTACTTC. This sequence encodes CASSFGTGIGADYEQYF.